This paragraph reports one T cell receptor (beta chain). Antigen specificity is unknown. Per the germline V gene, CDR1 is LNHNV and CDR2 is YYDKDF (reference sequence). V lost 5 bases and J 4 bases, leaving 8 bases between the germline ends. The CDR3 length is 12 residues. The study ran its PCR with 60 Vbeta and 13 Jbeta primers. Profiled with immunoSEQ multiplex PCR; TCRdb holds only in-frame clones, not every one. The sample contains 100,000 to 150,000 clones, roughly three fifths of which appear only once. This sample is part of a study of cytomegalovirus exposure and HLA in healthy donors. Study observations and caveats: Later analysis associated a missense DCLRE1C variant with TCR beta V- and J-gene trimming.

The chain links TRBV15 to TRBJ2-5; the D gene is possibly TRBD2 (5 bases). What was sequenced was PBMCs. This sequence originates from a man between 18 and 35 years old in good health and CMV-seronegative. The CDR3 coding sequence is TGTGCCACCAGCCGGGGTTCAGAGACCCAGTACTTC. This sequence encodes CATSRGSETQYF. Looking up the rest from reference TRBV15 and TRBJ2-5 gives the full variable domain: DAMVIQNPRYQVTQFGKPVTLSCSQTLNHNVMYWYQQKSSQAPKLLFHYYDKDFNNEADTPDNFQSRRPNTSFCFLDIRSPGLGDTAMYLCATSRGSETQYFGPGTRLLVL.